The clone carrying this T cell receptor (beta chain) was counted many times. The sample comes from a study of early T cells in non-severe SARS-CoV-2 infection. Each single cDNA molecule received a unique molecular identifier. TCRdb analysed the 5' RACE reads with MiXCR anew, one entry per CDR3 protein. Among 50,000 or so distinct CDR3 sequences listed, just under 15% were seen once. This TCR derives from an adult who was a healthcare worker with PCR-confirmed SARS-CoV-2 infection or an uninfected control (not recorded which). Sequenced here: whole blood, sampled at baseline.

CDR3 DNA sequence: TGTGCCATCTCTGGAGGGAACTATGGCTACACCTTC. This gives the protein CAISGGNYGYTF. The chain combines TRBV10-3 with TRBJ1-2; D not resolved. From germline, CDR1 is ENHRY and CDR2 SYGVKD. CDR3 length: 12 amino acids. V shed 8 bases and J shed 2 bases, with 9 bases lying between them.